This record concerns one T cell receptor (beta chain) sequence. TCRdb reprocessed the RACE reads via MiXCR and lists one record per CDR3 protein. This repertoire shows 95,000 to 130,000 distinct CDR3 sequences, 12% found once; its top ten account for 1.1% to 1.5%. The time point here: patch test 1, 2 weeks after DPC sensitization. Treatment in this sample: therapeutic diphenylcyclopropenone sensitization with weekly scalp DPC. This entry belongs to a study of human T cells and chemical hapten exposure. Sequences were derived from whole blood, sampled in connection with sensitization to the hapten diphenylcyclopropenone (DPC). The sequence was obtained from a woman aged 45-65 years with alopecia areata. Some clones in this sample may be carry-over from other donors' samples.

The CDR3 region has the DNA TGTGCCAGCAGCCTTAGCGGGGGGTCAGATACGCAGTATTTT. The encoded protein is CASSLSGGSDTQYF. The chain carries TRBV5-5 and TRBJ2-3; 10 bases map to TRBD2. Germline V CDR1 and CDR2: SGHKS, YYEKEE (reference sequence). The CDR3 length is 14 residues. The V gene end was trimmed by 4 bases and the J gene end by 4 bases; junction bases not matched to a gene: 3.